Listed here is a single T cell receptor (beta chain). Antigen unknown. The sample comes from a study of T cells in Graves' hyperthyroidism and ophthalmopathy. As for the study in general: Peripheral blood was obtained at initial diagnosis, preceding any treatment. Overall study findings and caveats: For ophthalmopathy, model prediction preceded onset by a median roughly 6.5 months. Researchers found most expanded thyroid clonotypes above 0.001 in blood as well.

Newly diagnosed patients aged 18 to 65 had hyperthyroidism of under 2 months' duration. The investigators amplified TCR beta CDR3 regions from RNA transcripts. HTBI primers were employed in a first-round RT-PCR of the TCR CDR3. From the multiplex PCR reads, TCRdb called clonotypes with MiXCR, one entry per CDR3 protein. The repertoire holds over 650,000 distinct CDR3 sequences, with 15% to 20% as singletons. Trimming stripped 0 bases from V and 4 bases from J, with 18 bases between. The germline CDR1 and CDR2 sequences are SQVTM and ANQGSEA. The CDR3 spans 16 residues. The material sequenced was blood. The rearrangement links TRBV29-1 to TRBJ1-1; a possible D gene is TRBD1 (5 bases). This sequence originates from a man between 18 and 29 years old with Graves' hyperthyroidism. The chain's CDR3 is CSVEDLVSGPGTEAFF. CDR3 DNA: TGCAGCGTTGAAGATCTCGTTTCAGGGCCGGGCACTGAAGCTTTCTTT.